This is a list of T cell receptor beta chains from one sample in a study of radiotherapy plus CTLA-4 blockade in lung cancer. The method was immunoSEQ multiplex PCR; TCRdb's version includes in-frame clones alone and lacks a portion of them. The sample records some 120,000 clones, about 80% being singletons. The input for sequencing was peripheral blood, taken from a patient treated with radiotherapy plus ipilimumab. Source of these receptors: a human donor with non-small cell lung cancer that progressed on radiotherapy plus ipilimumab. Some clones in this sample may be carry-over from other donors' samples. CDR3s include the opening cysteine and the closing phenylalanine or tryptophan.

V: TRBV6-5; CDR3: CASSYSPGQGGTEAFF
V: TRBV4-3; CDR3: CASSQVYRDSGNTIYF
V: TRBV27; CDR3: CASSSKNRAEGTEAFF
V: TRBV5-8; CDR3: CASTPRWGLNTEAFF
V: TRBV29-1; CDR3: CSVERRIEGYTF
V: TRBV6-5; CDR3: CASSSSGTSTDTQYF
V: TRBV25-1; CDR3: CASSPSSGGPDTQYF
V: TRBV9; CDR3: CASSVVGDPNSPLHF
V: TRBV6-5; CDR3: CASSPGGDSNQPQHF
V: TRBV5-6; CDR3: CASSRRQEYEKLFF
V: TRBV7-9; CDR3: CASSSGGLTDTQYF
V: TRBV5-5; CDR3: CASSYRQGAGELFF
V: TRBV6-5; CDR3: CASNFVPQFF
V: TRBV10-2; CDR3: CASSESTLDYGYTF
V: TRBV5-1; CDR3: CASSQWISTDTQYF
V: TRBV2; CDR3: CASTGVTPNSPLHF
V: TRBV5-1; CDR3: CASSAGTANTGELFF
V: TRBV5-1; CDR3: CASSPLQGPHDNEQYF
V: TRBV11-1; CDR3: CASSSGTRVSYNSPLHF
V: TRBV6-5; CDR3: CASSYGSGGGETQYF
V: TRBV6-6; CDR3: CASSYSGVSGYEQYF
V: TRBV11-1; CDR3: CASSPRTSGGPHGTQYF
V: TRBV7-9; CDR3: CASSPAPTGDQPQHF
V: TRBV4-1; CDR3: CASSPLTSGGRNEQYF
V: TRBV29-1; CDR3: CSGENTDTQYF
V: TRBV4-1; CDR3: CASSQVEGVGDTQYF
V: TRBV7-6; CDR3: CASSLAETQYF
V: TRBV25-1; CDR3: CASSFDQGCEKLFF
V: TRBV28; CDR3: CASRNYNEQFF
V: TRBV28; CDR3: CASSLVDQETQYF
V: TRBV28; CDR3: CASSLQRASTEAFF
V: TRBV4-2; CDR3: CASSQGQLPSYEQYF
V: TRBV7-2; CDR3: CASEVPENTGELFF
V: TRBV7-9; CDR3: CASRPGQGETQYF
V: TRBV5-1; CDR3: CASSLYSSQPQHF
V: TRBV9; CDR3: CASSVDGTLIHEQFF
V: TRBV7-2; CDR3: CASDGNTDTQYF
V: TRBV14; CDR3: CASSQVGQGSYGYTF
V: TRBV19; CDR3: CASSGREKETQYF
V: TRBV9; CDR3: CASSVGAENTEAFF